Listed below are T cell receptor beta chains from one sample, sequenced in a study of T cell responses to AZD1222 COVID-19 vaccine. Libraries were prepared by immunoSEQ multiplex PCR; TCRdb keeps only in-frame clonotypes and omits some of them. The table includes almost 80,000 clones, roughly nine tenths detected once. The sample was peripheral blood, taken on day 0 of AZD1222 vaccination. All receptors come from an adult in good health. CDR3s include the opening cysteine and the closing phenylalanine or tryptophan. Fields, in order: V gene, clone size, D gene, J gene, CDR3 protein, CDR3 DNA. A D gene is named only where the DNA matches it firmly. Clone size, where shown, is once, few, many, or a class for clones that have expanded.

>TRBV12-3/TRBV12-4|-|-|TRBJ1-2
CASSRGEDYGYTF
TGTGCCAGCAGCCGGGGGGAAGACTATGGCTACACCTTC
>TRBV18|-|-|TRBJ2-7
CASSPGSAYEQYF
TGTGCCAGCTCACCAGGAAGCGCCTACGAGCAGTACTTC
>TRBV5-1|once|TRBD1|TRBJ2-7
CASSLGQGDNEQYF
TGCGCCAGCAGCCTGGGACAGGGAGATAACGAGCAGTACTTC
>TRBV28|-|-|TRBJ2-1
CASSLPTGRGGNEQFF
TGTGCCAGCAGTTTACCGACAGGGAGGGGAGGCAATGAGCAGTTCTTC
>TRBV27|-|-|TRBJ2-6
CASSFQWGYGANVLTF
TGTGCCAGCAGTTTCCAATGGGGCTATGGGGCCAACGTCCTGACTTTC
>TRBV3-1/TRBV3-2|-|-|TRBJ2-5
CASTTIAQETQYF
TGTGCCAGCACCACAATTGCCCAAGAGACCCAGTACTTC
>TRBV27|-|-|TRBJ2-2
CASSPQAAWTGELFF
TGTGCCAGCAGTCCCCAAGCGGCTTGGACCGGGGAGCTGTTTTTT
>TRBV12-3/TRBV12-4|once|-|TRBJ1-5
CASRGTGNQPQHF
TGTGCCAGCAGAGGTACAGGGAATCAGCCCCAGCATTTT
>TRBV4-2|-|-|TRBJ2-7
CASSQDRQGEQYF
TGTGCCAGCAGCCAAGATAGGCAGGGCGAGCAGTACTTC
>TRBV9|-|TRBD1|TRBJ2-5
CASSGDRDRGLETQYF
TGTGCCAGCAGCGGAGACCGGGACAGGGGTCTTGAGACCCAGTACTTC
>TRBV28|once|-|TRBJ1-1
CASPLGREYTEAFF
TGTGCCAGCCCCCTCGGGAGGGAGTACACTGAAGCTTTCTTT
>TRBV10-3|-|TRBD2|TRBJ2-7
CAISETGGYEQYF
TGTGCCATCAGTGAGACGGGAGGCTACGAGCAGTACTTC
>TRBV11-3|few|-|TRBJ1-1
CASSLSAYTEAFF
TGTGCCAGCAGCTTATCGGCATACACTGAAGCTTTCTTT
>TRBV5-6|-|-|TRBJ2-3
CASSPYIGGDTQYF
TGTGCCAGCAGCCCCTACATTGGAGGAGATACGCAGTATTTT
>TRBV30|-|-|TRBJ2-1
CAWSVRGSVLYNEQFF
TGTGCCTGGAGTGTACGGGGTAGCGTCCTTTACAATGAGCAGTTCTTC
>TRBV11-2|-|-|TRBJ2-7
CASTQGGGSRQYF
TGTGCCAGCACCCAAGGAGGAGGGTCACGGCAGTACTTC
>TRBV27|-|TRBD1|TRBJ2-7
CASRKTGTYEQYF
TGTGCCAGCAGAAAGACAGGGACCTACGAGCAGTACTTC
>TRBV6-5|-|-|TRBJ1-4
CASRGWGEKLFF
TGTGCCAGCAGAGGATGGGGTGAAAAACTGTTTTTT
>TRBV9|-|-|TRBJ2-7
CASSGGRSTFEQYF
TGTGCCAGCAGCGGAGGACGGAGTACGTTTGAGCAGTACTTC
>TRBV3-1/TRBV3-2|-|-|TRBJ2-4
CASMRTGLTKNIQYF
TGTGCCAGCATGAGGACGGGGCTGACCAAAAACATTCAGTACTTC
>TRBV9|-|TRBD2|TRBJ2-1
CASSATSAGGQFF
TGTGCCAGCAGCGCAACTAGCGCCGGGGGGCAGTTCTTC
>TRBV4-1|-|TRBD1|TRBJ1-5
CASSQEAGTEYQPQHF
TGCGCCAGCAGCCAAGAGGCAGGGACAGAGTATCAGCCCCAGCATTTT